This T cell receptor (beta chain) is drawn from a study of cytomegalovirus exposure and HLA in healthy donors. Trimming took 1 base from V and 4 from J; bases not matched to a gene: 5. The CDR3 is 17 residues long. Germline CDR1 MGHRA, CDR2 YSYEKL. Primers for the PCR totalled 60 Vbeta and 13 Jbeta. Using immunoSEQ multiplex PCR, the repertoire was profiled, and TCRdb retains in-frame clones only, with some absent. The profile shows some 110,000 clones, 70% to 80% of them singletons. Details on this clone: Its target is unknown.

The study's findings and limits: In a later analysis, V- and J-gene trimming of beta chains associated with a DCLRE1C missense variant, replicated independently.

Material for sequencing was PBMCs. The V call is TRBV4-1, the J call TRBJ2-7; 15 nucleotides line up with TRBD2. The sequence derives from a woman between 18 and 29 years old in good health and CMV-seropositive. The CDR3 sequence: CASSQVGTSGRRYEQYF. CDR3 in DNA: TGCGCCAGCAGCCAAGTCGGGACTAGCGGGAGGAGATACGAGCAGTACTTC.